The present TCR beta chain was sequenced within a study of chronic HIV infection and antiretroviral therapy (dated by TCRdb to between 2014 and 2017). Receptor libraries were prepared by 5' RACE. TCRdb names Illumina MiSeq as the instrument used. TCRdb handled the public reads itself, with Q25 trimming in fastp and clone calling in MiXCR, and kept productive beta chains. All rows with the same CDR3 protein become a single entry with the most common DNA and genes. The sample table shows some 43,000 distinct CDR3 sequences, and approximately 19% are seen once. The ten largest clones add up to under 3.5% of the sample. Turning to this clonotype: The antigen this receptor binds is unknown. Base qualities are not at hand, and no much larger clone is one base apart.

This sequence originates from an adult who had HIV and had not received antiretroviral therapy, or was an uninfected healthy control (not recorded which). Sequences were obtained from peripheral blood.

CDR3 loop: CSVDKEVAGGEQFF. The DNA sequence is given as TGCAGCGTTGATAAAGAAGTGGCAGGAGGTGAGCAGTTCTTC. The rearranged chain carries TRBV29-1 and TRBJ2-1, and the D gene may be TRBD2, 5 bases matching. Measured from the cysteine to the phenylalanine, the CDR3 is 14 residues long. The read is trimmed to its CDR3 DNA, 42 bases read in frame from base 1. Cut back by 3 bases and 9 bases, the V and J ends lie 18 bases apart. CDR1 and CDR2 are read off the germline V gene as SQVTM and ANQGSEA.